The sequence of this T cell receptor beta chain was determined in a study of T cell responses to AZD1222 COVID-19 vaccine (dated by TCRdb to the early 2020s). The study in broad terms: Because spike-specific TCR depth and breadth did not differ between the two schedules, AZD1222 recipients who got a second dose at roughly 4 weeks were pooled with those who got a second dose at roughly 12 weeks. A total of around 240 trial participants underwent TCR sequencing, of whom roughly 210 had received two doses of AZD1222 and about 25 had received two doses of the MenACWY control vaccine. Trial participants were enrolled by age into 18-55, 56-69 and 70-plus year subgroups, with roughly 160, 29 and 62 TCR-sequenced participants respectively.

The CDR3 regions of human TCRbeta chains were analyzed by immunosequencing. For the original study's pipeline: TCRs in the repertoires were compared against a reference library of SARS-CoV-2-specific TCRs that had been generated with the MIRA antigen-specificity platform. Breadth meant the fraction of unique TCRs that were SARS-CoV-2-associated, whereas depth meant the fraction of total T cells that were SARS-CoV-2-associated. Using the MIRA data, every spike-specific TCR was mapped to the spike region that the TCR reacted to and assigned to either a CD4 or a CD8 class. Log10-transformed breadth and depth values were compared by one-way ANOVA with Sidak's multiple comparisons tests. The immuneACCESS repertoire file appears here via TCRdb, limited to in-frame rearrangements. These files lack a portion of the clones; in checked studies, under half of the deficit traces to unresolved V genes, and the cause of the others is not known. V and J calls plus clone size are reproduced from that table; the DNA served to infer D and trimming. Across this sample there are about 97,000 clones, with about 88% seen only once. The top ten clones comprise 2.5% to 3.5% of the sample.

Study-level results and caveats: No day 14 peak-response samples were available, so repertoires were characterized only after the peak T cell response. Epitopes outside the regions mutated in the B.1.351 and B.1.1.7 variants were reportedly recognized by nearly half of the unique spike-specific TCRs. After two AZD1222 doses, both the breadth and the depth of spike-specific TCRs were significantly higher than at day 0 and than in MenACWY recipients. Participants were mostly white British, with more females than males. The authors suggested clonal diversity may have been underestimated. Conclusions about previously exposed vaccinees are limited because only 5 or 6 AZD1222 recipients were SARS-CoV-2 seropositive at baseline. Vaccine-associated CD4 TCRs spanned the whole spike protein, with dominant responses in regions 160-218 and 743-854. In the small 56-69-year group, the increase in depth fell short of significance, most likely because of low power.

V and J are trimmed by 4 bases and 11 bases, and the gene matches miss 7 bases of the junction. CDR1 is given as SQVTM and CDR2 as ANQGSEA, both from the germline V gene. The CDR3, cysteine through phenylalanine, is 11 amino acids long. Only the CDR3 DNA is retained, 33 bases long and in frame from the first base. In the case of this clone: What antigen it recognizes has not been identified. The input lacks base qualities; no much larger clone sits a single base away.

This sample's time point label indicates: baseline before first vaccination. Samples from vaccinated people were obtained from the UK trials COV001 and COV002, which included a single-blind randomized controlled phase 2/3 trial of AZD1222 (ChAdOx1 nCoV-19) in healthy adults. For TCRbeta chain sequencing, PBMC samples were collected from trial participants at day 0 and at day 28 after the second dose. The sequencing here drew on peripheral blood, taken on day 0 of AZD1222 vaccination. The sequence is built from TRBV29-1 and TRBJ1-1; 7 central nucleotides agree with TRBD1. The receptor was derived from an adult in good health. The CDR3 has the sequence CSVVWDSGAFF. The DNA reads as follows: TGCAGCGTTGTCTGGGACAGCGGGGCTTTCTTT. Supplemented by the reference TRBV29-1 and TRBJ1-1 proteins around the CDR3, the complete variable domain is SAVISQKPSRDICQRGTSLTIQCQVDSQVTMMFWYRQQPGQSLTLIATANQGSEATYESGFVIDKFPISRPNLTFSTLTVSNMSPEDSSIYLCSVVWDSGAFFGQGTRLTVV.